A single sample is the source of the 31 T cell receptor beta chains below, sequenced in a study of cytomegalovirus exposure and HLA in healthy donors. 13 Jbeta primers and 60 Vbeta primers were used for the PCR. Libraries were prepared by immunoSEQ multiplex PCR; TCRdb keeps only in-frame clonotypes and omits some of them. The sample lists over 60,000 clones; about 77% were seen once. The specimen was PBMCs. These receptors came from a woman aged 25 to 39 in good health and CMV-seronegative.

This chain links TRBV28 with TRBJ1-1; a possible D gene is TRBD1 (6 bases). Germline V gene sequence: CDR1 MDHEN, CDR2 SYDVKM. The CDR3 loop spans 14 amino acids. Deletions cut 6 bases from V and 3 bases from J, with 14 bases between. The CDR3 is CASRQQGLYTEAFF. The CDR3 DNA is TGTGCCAGCAGGCAACAGGGCCTTTACACTGAAGCTTTCTTT.

This chain connects TRBV7-2 to TRBJ2-3; tentatively, D is TRBD1 (5 bases). Trimming removed 1 base at V and 2 bases at J, with 10 bases between. This CDR3 comprises 15 residues. Per germline, CDR1 SGHTA and CDR2 FQGNSA. The CDR3 is CASSLVLGPTDTQYF. CDR3 nucleotides: TGTGCCAGCAGCTTAGTATTGGGGCCCACAGATACGCAGTATTTT.

The V and J genes are TRBV18 and TRBJ2-5; D not certain. This CDR3 contains 14 residues. Germline-derived CDR1 and CDR2 are KGHSH and LQKENI. Between the trimmed V and J ends, which lost 3 bases and 9 bases, there was a span of 17 bases. The CDR3 nucleotides read TGTGCCAGCTCACCTATGTGGGTTACCGAGGCCCAGTACTTC. Translated, it gives CASSPMWVTEAQYF.

This chain uses TRBV5-1 with TRBJ2-3; 12 positions agree with TRBD2. The CDR3 covers 18 residues. V dropped 0 bases and J dropped 6; count of bases not matched to a gene: 11. The germline V gene encodes CDR1 SGHRS and CDR2 YFSETQ. This CDR3 is CASSLAIKTSGSGDTQYF. DNA for the CDR3: TGCGCCAGCAGCTTGGCCATCAAGACTAGCGGGAGTGGCGATACGCAGTATTTT.

V gene TRBV5-1 combines with J gene TRBJ1-3; 8 nucleotides align to TRBD1. The CDR3 contains 15 residues. V gave up 4 bases and J gave up 2 bases; unmatched junction bases: 5. Germline assignment: CDR1 SGHRS and CDR2 YFSETQ. As DNA, the CDR3 is TGCGCCAGCAGCCCCGGACAGGGCACTGGAAACACCATATATTTT. It codes for CASSPGQGTGNTIYF.

The genes are TRBV25-1 and TRBJ1-6; 10 bases fit TRBD1. This CDR3 spans 14 amino acids. CDR1 is MGHDK, CDR2 SYGVNS, per germline. V was clipped by 8 bases and J by 10 bases; unmatched bases: 8. This CDR3 is CASRDWTGGSPLHF. CDR3 DNA: TGTGCCAGCCGCGACTGGACAGGGGGGTCACCCCTCCACTTT.

The CDR3 is CASSISVREGFPDTQYF. In DNA, the CDR3 is TGTGCCAGTAGTATATCGGTTCGGGAGGGATTTCCAGATACGCAGTATTTT. The chain employs TRBV19 and TRBJ2-3; the match to TRBD2 covers 8 bases. V lost 2 bases to trimming and J lost 4 bases; unmatched junction nucleotides: 11. Germline CDR1 LNHDA, CDR2 SQIVND (reference sequence). The CDR3 length is 17 residues.

This clone was recorded once. The chain is built from TRBV27 and TRBJ2-7, with TRBD2 as a possible D gene (6 bases). V was cut by 0 bases and J by 4 bases, with 25 bases left in between. This CDR3 has 19 residues. The germline V gene encodes CDR1 MNHEY and CDR2 SMNVEV (reference sequence). This CDR3 reads CASSLSPHGVGVGRYEQYF. CDR3 nucleotide sequence: TGTGCCAGCAGTTTATCCCCTCACGGGGTAGGAGTGGGGAGGTACGAGCAGTACTTC.

The V and J genes are TRBV5-4 and TRBJ2-7; 8 nucleotides agree with TRBD1. The junction had 8 bases not matched to a gene; V was cut back by 3 bases and J by 3 bases. The CDR3 loop spans 15 amino acids. Germline CDR1 is SGHNT and CDR2 is YYREEE (reference sequence). The CDR3 spells CASSSGQAVNYEQYF. The CDR3 DNA reads as TGTGCCAGCAGCTCGGGACAGGCCGTAAACTACGAGCAGTACTTC. Full variable domain (missing parts from reference TRBV5-4 and TRBJ2-7): ETGVTQSPTHLIKTRGQQVTLRCSSQSGHNTVSWYQQALGQGPQFIFQYYREEENGRGNFPPRFSGLQFPNYSSELNVNALELDDSALYLCASSSGQAVNYEQYFGPGTRLTVT.

V is TRBV29-1 and J is TRBJ1-3; D is uncertain. CDR3 length equals 14 residues. Deletions cut 5 bases from V and 0 bases from J, with 11 bases between. Germline loops: CDR1 SQVTM, CDR2 ANQGSEA. CDR3 region: CSVSGGSSGNTIYF. CDR3 nucleotides: TGCAGCGTTTCGGGCGGGTCCTCTGGAAACACCATATATTTT.

The chain links TRBV6-1 to TRBJ1-1; a possible D gene is TRBD1 (5 bases). V gave up 6 bases and J gave up 4 bases, with 12 bases separating them. CDR3 size: 13 residues. Germline V lookup: CDR1 MNHNS, CDR2 SASEGT. CDR3 DNA: TGTGCCAGCAGGGTGGGGCCGGGCACTGAAGCTTTCTTT. This sequence encodes CASRVGPGTEAFF.

V and J are TRBV25-1 and TRBJ1-1; 7 bases map to TRBD1. CDR3 length: 15 amino acids. The germline V gene has CDR1 MGHDK and CDR2 SYGVNS. With V trimmed by 3 bases and J by 3 bases, 7 bases remained unmatched. The CDR3 sequence is CASSDPEGADTEAFF. In DNA, the CDR3 is TGTGCCAGCAGTGACCCGGAGGGGGCCGACACTGAAGCTTTCTTT.

This clone was recorded once. The J gene is TRBJ1-2, the V gene TRBV28; a possible D gene is TRBD1 (5 bases). The CDR3 sequence is 16 residues long. CDR1 and CDR2 from the germline V gene are MDHEN and SYDVKM. The V end lost 7 bases, the J end lost 5 bases, and 23 bases lay between the germline ends. Here the CDR3 DNA reads TGTGCCAGCATCTTTAGGGGCAGGGATTTTGGGTATGGCTACACCTTC. Protein: CASIFRGRDFGYGYTF.

The chain recombines TRBV5-1 with TRBJ2-5, with D possibly matching TRBD1 (6 bases). CDR3 length equals 13 residues. Trimming removed 1 base at V and 4 bases at J, with 8 bases between. Germline V gene data show CDR1 as SGHRS and CDR2 as YFSETQ. CDR3 DNA sequence: TGCGCCAGCAGCTTGCAAGGGGGAGAGACCCAGTACTTC. It yields the protein CASSLQGGETQYF.

V and J are TRBV27 and TRBJ2-4, with no clear D. This CDR3 comprises 13 residues. Germline-derived CDR1 and CDR2 are MNHEY and SMNVEV (reference sequence). V lost 9 bases and J lost 7, with 16 bases in between. CDR3 loop: CASQEVPANIQYF. DNA for the CDR3: TGTGCCAGTCAAGAAGTCCCAGCGAACATTCAGTACTTC.

This sequence joins TRBV18 and TRBJ1-4; D call uncertain. Deletions cut 0 bases from V and 8 bases from J, with 19 bases between. Germline values: CDR1 KGHSH, CDR2 LQKENI. The CDR3 spans 17 residues. The CDR3 sequence: CASSPPSSRGSHEKLFF. The CDR3, as DNA: TGTGCCAGCTCACCACCTTCAAGTCGGGGATCCCACGAAAAACTGTTTTTT.

The rearrangement joins TRBV2 to TRBJ2-2; D gene unclear. The CDR3 contains 12 residues. Trimming cost V 10 bases and J 1 base, with 7 bases left between them. Germline values: CDR1 SNHLY, CDR2 FYNNEI. CDR3 DNA sequence: TGTGCCACGGTGGTGAACACCGGGGAGCTGTTTTTT. This encodes CATVVNTGELFF. Variable domain in full (rest from reference TRBV2 and TRBJ2-2): EPEVTQTPSHQVTQMGQEVILRCVPISNHLYFYWYRQILGQKVEFLVSFYNNEISEKSEIFDDQFSVERPDGSNFTLKIRSTKLEDSAMYFCATVVNTGELFFGEGSRLTVL.

This chain joins TRBV6-5 and TRBJ1-1; D ambiguous. Germline assignment: CDR1 MNHEY and CDR2 SVGAGI. V was cut by 10 bases and J by 0 bases, with 6 bases left in between. This CDR3 is built from 11 residues. CDR3 residues: CATAVNTEAFF. The CDR3 bases are TGTGCCACCGCAGTGAACACTGAAGCTTTCTTT.

The chain links TRBV30 to TRBJ2-5; D possibly corresponds to TRBD2 (6 bases). The CDR3 extends over 16 amino acids. Germline CDR1 GTSNPN, CDR2 SVGIG (reference sequence). Trimming shortened V by 2 bases and J by 5 bases, and 21 bases separated the two germline ends. The CDR3 reads CAWSLVGGGPWETQYF. For the CDR3, the DNA is TGTGCCTGGAGTCTAGTAGGAGGAGGGCCTTGGGAGACCCAGTACTTC.

The genes are TRBV19 and TRBJ1-5, with a weak D call TRBD1 (5 bases). V was cut by 1 base and J by 1 base, with 11 bases left in between. This CDR3 has 16 amino acids. Germline values: CDR1 LNHDA, CDR2 SQIVND (reference sequence). This CDR3 is CASSIVGRVSNQPQHF. In nucleotides, the CDR3 is TGTGCCAGTAGTATAGTTGGCAGGGTGAGCAATCAGCCCCAGCATTTT.

The V gene is TRBV28, the J gene TRBJ1-1; D might be TRBD1 (6 bases). Trimming cost V 6 bases and J 7 bases, with 9 bases left between them. Looked up from germline, CDR1 is MDHEN and CDR2 is SYDVKM. This CDR3 contains 11 residues. The CDR3 region is CASSGQYEAFF. Here the CDR3 DNA reads TGTGCCAGCAGCGGACAGTATGAAGCTTTCTTT.

The chain couples TRBV19 to TRBJ2-1; TRBD2 matches at 8 bases. CDR3 length: 14 amino acids. J lost 10 bases, V lost 5 bases, and 10 bases had no gene match. Germline CDR1 LNHDA, CDR2 SQIVND (reference sequence). DNA of the CDR3: TGTGCCAGTAGTCCGGACCCTCGGGGGGGGGAGCAGTTCTTC. As protein: CASSPDPRGGEQFF.

J is TRBJ2-7 and V is TRBV28; 8 bases align to TRBD1. The CDR3 is 17 amino acids. V shed 6 bases, J shed 4 bases, and the junction held 17 bases outside the gene matches. Germline CDR1 MDHEN, CDR2 SYDVKM. CDR3 in amino acids: CASRPTPGQVLAYEQYF. The CDR3, as DNA: TGTGCCAGCAGACCTACGCCGGGACAGGTATTAGCGTACGAGCAGTACTTC.

V and J are TRBV6-5 and TRBJ2-3; 7 bases align to TRBD2. Germline lookup yields CDR1 MNHEY and CDR2 SVGAGI. The CDR3 extends over 13 amino acids. Trimming removed 5 bases from V and 6 bases from J; junction bases left unmatched: 5. The CDR3, as DNA: TGTGCCAGCAGTAAACGGGGGGTTGATACGCAGTATTTT. This sequence encodes CASSKRGVDTQYF.

CDR3 in DNA: TGTGCCAGCAGCTTGGCGGGGGCCCACGAGCAGTACTTC. Its protein is CASSLAGAHEQYF. The rearrangement links TRBV7-9 to TRBJ2-7; D is possibly TRBD2 (7 bases). Trimming left V 3 bases short and J 5 bases short, with 11 bases between. This CDR3 comprises 13 residues. Germline V gene lookup returns CDR1 SEHNR and CDR2 FQNEAQ (reference sequence).

This clone appeared a few times. The gene calls are TRBV18 and TRBJ2-7, with D unclear. Per germline, CDR1 KGHSH and CDR2 LQKENI. This CDR3 region has 13 residues. Trimming stripped 2 bases from V and 3 bases from J, with 8 bases between. Here the CDR3 DNA reads TGTGCCAGCTCACCAACAGCCCACTACGAGCAGTACTTC. Its protein product is CASSPTAHYEQYF.

This clone was seen a few times. The chain is built from TRBV28 and TRBJ1-6; 8 bases are shared with TRBD1. The V gene's germline CDR1 is MDHEN and CDR2 SYDVKM. This CDR3 has 14 amino acids. V was clipped by 6 bases and J by 7 bases; unmatched bases: 5. The CDR3 DNA reads as TGTGCCAGCAGCGAGCAGGGGGCGAATTCACCCCTCCACTTT. This codes for CASSEQGANSPLHF.

This chain links TRBV27 with TRBJ2-5, with 8 bases lining up with TRBD1. With the DNA end fitting TRBJ2-7 better, the J assignment may be wrong. Germline CDR1 is MNHEY and CDR2 is SMNVEV (reference sequence). The CDR3 covers 15 residues. CDR3 nucleotides: TGTGCCAGCAGTTTATGGCAGGGGGCGGGCAACGAGCAGTACTTC. Residues: CASSLWQGAGNEQYF.

CDR3 bases: TGCGCCAGCAGCCCCTCGCCAGGGCCCGATACGCAGTATTTT. It is translated as CASSPSPGPDTQYF. V gene TRBV5-1 combines with J gene TRBJ2-3, with a possible D match to TRBD1 (5 bases). Trimming left V 4 bases short and J 6 bases short, with 15 bases between. The CDR3 sequence is 14 residues long. Germline V gives CDR1 SGHRS, CDR2 YFSETQ.

The V and J genes are TRBV29-1 and TRBJ2-2; 11 positions match TRBD2. The germline V gene encodes CDR1 SQVTM and CDR2 ANQGSEA. The CDR3 sequence is 15 residues long. V gave up 7 bases and J gave up 6 bases; unmatched junction bases: 10. In DNA, the CDR3 is TGCAGCGCCTTGACTAGCGGGACAGCAGCCGGGGAGCTGTTTTTT. It yields the protein CSALTSGTAAGELFF.

The sample holds a few counts of this clone. The gene calls are TRBV4-1 and TRBJ2-3; TRBD1 might be the D (5 bases). This CDR3 is built from 16 residues. Germline CDR1 MGHRA, CDR2 YSYEKL. Trimming took off 4 bases at V and 4 bases at J, with 18 bases between the two ends. CDR3 sequence reads: CASSPPMGRAADTQYF. As DNA, the CDR3 is TGCGCCAGCAGCCCCCCGATGGGCAGGGCTGCAGATACGCAGTATTTT.